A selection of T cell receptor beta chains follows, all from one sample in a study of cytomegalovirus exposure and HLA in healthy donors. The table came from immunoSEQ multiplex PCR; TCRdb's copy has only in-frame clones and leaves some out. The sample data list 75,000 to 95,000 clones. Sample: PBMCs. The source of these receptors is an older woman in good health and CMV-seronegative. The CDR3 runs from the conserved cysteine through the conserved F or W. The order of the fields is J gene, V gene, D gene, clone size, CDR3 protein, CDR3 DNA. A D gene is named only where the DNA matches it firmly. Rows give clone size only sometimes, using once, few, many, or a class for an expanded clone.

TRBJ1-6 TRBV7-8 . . CASSPRAGGNSPLHF TGTGCCAGCAGCCCAAGAGCGGGGGGGAATTCACCCCTCCACTTT
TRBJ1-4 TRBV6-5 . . CASRIDRFNEKLFF TGTGCCAGCAGGATCGACAGGTTTAATGAAAAACTGTTTTTT
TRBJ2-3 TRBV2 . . CASRAGDTQYF TGTGCCAGCCGGGCGGGGGATACGCAGTATTTT
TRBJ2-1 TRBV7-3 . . CASSFGLHSYNEQFF TGTGCCAGCAGCTTCGGACTCCACTCCTACAATGAGCAGTTCTTC
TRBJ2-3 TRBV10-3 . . CAISERASSFTDTQYF TGTGCCATCAGTGAGCGGGCTAGCAGTTTCACAGATACGCAGTATTTT
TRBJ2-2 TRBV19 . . CASYGGLRNTGELFF TGTGCCAGTTACGGGGGATTACGGAACACCGGGGAGCTGTTTTTT
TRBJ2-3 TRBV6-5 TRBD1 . CASEGTGTDTQYF TGTGCCAGCGAGGGGACAGGGACAGATACGCAGTATTTT
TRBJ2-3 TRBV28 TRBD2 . CASSLGGGHTDTQYF TGTGCCAGCAGTTTGGGCGGGGGGCACACAGATACGCAGTATTTT
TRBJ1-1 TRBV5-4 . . CASSLDRGRAFF TGTGCCAGCAGCTTGGATAGAGGGCGGGCTTTCTTT
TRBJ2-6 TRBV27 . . CASSPRGASGANVLTF TGTGCCAGCAGTCCCAGGGGTGCCTCTGGGGCCAACGTCCTGACTTTC
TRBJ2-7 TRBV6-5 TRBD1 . CASSLPQGADEQYF TGTGCCAGCAGCCTCCCACAGGGGGCGGACGAGCAGTACTTC
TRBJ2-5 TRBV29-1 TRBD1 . CSVEAGQAWIQYF TGCAGCGTTGAAGCCGGACAGGCCTGGATCCAGTACTTC
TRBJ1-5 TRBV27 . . CASPCIQGRARSTQPQHF TGTGCCAGCCCTTGCATACAGGGTAGGGCCCGTTCGACTCAGCCCCAGCATTTT
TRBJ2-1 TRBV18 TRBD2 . CASSEALAGDNEQFF TGTGCCAGCTCCGAGGCCCTAGCGGGGGACAATGAGCAGTTCTTC
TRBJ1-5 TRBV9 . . CASSPLGDIYQPQHF TGTGCCAGCAGCCCCCTTGGGGACATCTATCAGCCCCAGCATTTT
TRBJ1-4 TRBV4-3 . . CASSPSDGRAVEKLFF TGCGCCAGCAGCCCGAGCGATGGCAGGGCAGTCGAAAAACTGTTTTTT
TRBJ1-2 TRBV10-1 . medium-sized CASSKTENYGYTF TGCGCCAGCAGTAAGACGGAGAACTATGGCTACACCTTC
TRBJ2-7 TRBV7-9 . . CASSTLSRGFYEQYF TGTGCCAGCAGCACATTGAGTCGAGGTTTCTACGAGCAGTACTTC
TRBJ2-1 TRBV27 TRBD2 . CASIGRGPPIEQFF TGTGCCAGCATAGGGAGGGGTCCTCCGATTGAGCAGTTCTTC
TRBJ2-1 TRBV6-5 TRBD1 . CASSTVGTGHVGQFF TGTGCCAGCTCCACGGTCGGGACAGGTCATGTTGGGCAGTTCTTC
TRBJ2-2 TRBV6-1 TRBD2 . CASGLLAGDPGELFF TGTGCCAGCGGGTTACTAGCGGGAGATCCCGGGGAGCTGTTTTTT
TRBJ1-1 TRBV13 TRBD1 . CASSFTGVNTEAFF TGTGCCAGCAGCTTTACAGGGGTGAACACTGAAGCTTTCTTT
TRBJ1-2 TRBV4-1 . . CASSRGGQENYGYTF TGCGCCAGCAGCCGCGGGGGGCAGGAAAACTATGGCTACACCTTC
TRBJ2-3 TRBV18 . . CASSPEQGNPDTQYF TGTGCCAGCTCACCTGAACAGGGAAATCCAGATACGCAGTATTTT
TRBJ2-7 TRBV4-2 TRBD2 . CASGLAESYEQYF TGTGCCAGTGGACTAGCGGAATCCTACGAGCAGTACTTC
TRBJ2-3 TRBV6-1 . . CASRDKDRSTDTQYF TGTGCCAGCAGAGACAAGGACAGATCCACAGATACGCAGTATTTT